These T cell receptor beta chains were read from a single sample in a study of beta chain features in type 1 diabetes. Libraries were prepared by immunoSEQ multiplex PCR; TCRdb keeps only in-frame clonotypes and omits some of them. In the table there are 250,000 to 300,000 clones, roughly 8% of which are singletons. Specimen: central memory CD4+ T cells from blood. The receptors derive from a woman aged 18-29 years in good health. Both conserved end residues are part of each CDR3. D genes are given only for firm matches.

TRBV7-9	.	TRBJ2-5	15	CASSLGQHPQETQYF
TRBV18	.	TRBJ2-1	15	CASSPGLAHYNEQFF
TRBV5-1	.	TRBJ2-3	12	CASSPSTDTQYF
TRBV4-2	TRBD2	TRBJ2-5	15	CASSQDLGRVETQYF
TRBV2	.	TRBJ2-3	13	CASTEGRGDTQYF
TRBV2	TRBD1	TRBJ1-5	14	CASSPAVRGQPQHF
TRBV4-2	TRBD1	TRBJ2-5	15	CASSQEWGQQETQYF
TRBV2	TRBD1	TRBJ1-5	14	CASRGQSSNQPQHF
TRBV5-4	.	TRBJ2-2	14	CASSVDRLGGELFF
TRBV19	.	TRBJ1-2	16	CASGDAGPYSLYGYTF
TRBV28	.	TRBJ1-4	16	CASSLFPPGTNEKLFF
TRBV5-4	.	TRBJ2-3	13	CASSFGGSDTQYF
TRBV9	TRBD2	TRBJ2-1	15	CASSAPSGVRNEQFF
TRBV7-2	.	TRBJ1-1	11	CASSYYTEAFF
TRBV7-2	TRBD2	TRBJ2-3	17	CASSFLLAGGRSDTQYF
TRBV2	.	TRBJ1-5	17	CASSSYGGAIFNQPQHF
TRBV6-6	.	TRBJ2-5	13	CASRTSNGETQYF
TRBV29-1	.	TRBJ1-2	14	CSVGNGGPLDGYTF
TRBV7-6	.	TRBJ2-3	16	CASSFAGAHSGDTQYF
TRBV11-1	.	TRBJ2-3	16	CASSLNQAGATDTQYF
TRBV19	.	TRBJ2-1	15	CASSRTSRPYNEQFF
TRBV2	.	TRBJ2-7	12	CASSYGRAEQYF
TRBV2	TRBD1	TRBJ1-2	14	CASSASGGYYGYTF
TRBV29-1	TRBD2	TRBJ2-7	13	CSARSGRGHEQYF
TRBV6-5	TRBD1	TRBJ2-5	16	CASSYDSQRGRETQYF
TRBV7-2	.	TRBJ1-1	14	CASSKNGQSTEAFF
TRBV5-4	.	TRBJ1-5	13	CASSLDVGQPQHF
TRBV29-1	TRBD1	TRBJ1-4	13	CSVVGRGRKKLFF
TRBV7-2	.	TRBJ2-5	14	CASSLVSGQETQYF
TRBV29-1	.	TRBJ1-4	16	CSVEESLDSTNEKLFF
TRBV10-3	.	TRBJ2-3	13	CAISDGGFPSQYF
TRBV6-6	.	TRBJ1-5	14	CASSYTRNHQPQHF
TRBV7-8	.	TRBJ2-6	18	CASSLRGRPNSGANVLTF
TRBV7-2	.	TRBJ2-7	14	CASSLYRSSYEQYF
TRBV11-2	.	TRBJ2-3	13	CASSLGRGDTQYF
TRBV15	.	TRBJ1-4	16	CATSRDLGHLVEKLFF
TRBV5-1	.	TRBJ1-1	12	CASSAVNTEAFF
TRBV7-6	.	TRBJ2-2	13	CASSFTGTGELFF
TRBV4-3	.	TRBJ2-7	13	CASSQERQDEQYF
TRBV2	.	TRBJ1-2	12	CASGDLNYGYTF
TRBV5-6	.	TRBJ2-1	16	CASSLGVGIPYNEQFF
TRBV11-1	.	TRBJ1-1	14	CASSLEIMNTEAFF
TRBV5-6	TRBD2	TRBJ2-5	15	CASSLVSSGSRTQYF
TRBV29-1	.	TRBJ1-2	13	CSVRGLANYGYTF
TRBV4-3	.	TRBJ1-1	15	CASSPRGWGDTEAFF
TRBV6-6	TRBD1	TRBJ1-4	16	CASSPRDRGRSEKLFF
TRBV5-1	.	TRBJ2-2	16	CASSPGTPELTGELFF
TRBV2	TRBD1	TRBJ1-6	14	CASSARGQGSPLHF
TRBV27	TRBD1	TRBJ2-3	14	CASSLGQGADTQYF
TRBV7-2	.	TRBJ2-5	16	CASSLGAGQVQETQYF
TRBV30	.	TRBJ1-3	13	CAWSAFSGNTIYF
TRBV29-1	TRBD1	TRBJ1-1	14	CSVRKDRANTEAFF
TRBV11-2	TRBD1	TRBJ1-4	15	CASSAYRGRAEKLFF
TRBV5-1	.	TRBJ1-3	17	CASSYSGQYPSGNTIYF
TRBV6-1	.	TRBJ1-5	14	CASSVLYSNQPQHF
TRBV29-1	.	TRBJ1-1	10	CSVESTEAFF
TRBV5-1	.	TRBJ2-1	15	CASSLGQRAYNEQFF
TRBV6-1	.	TRBJ2-1	13	CASSEQTYNEQFF
TRBV5-1	.	TRBJ2-3	18	CASSSAAGYPTATDTQYF
TRBV2	.	TRBJ2-5	12	CASTRETETQYF